This T cell receptor (beta chain) was captured in a study of T cell responses to AZD1222 COVID-19 vaccine. V lost 2 bases and J 4 bases, leaving 18 bases between the germline ends. The length of the CDR3 is 16 residues. The germline CDR1 and CDR2 sequences are MDHEN and SYDVKM. TCRdb's table, derived via immunoSEQ multiplex PCR, lists solely in-frame clones and lacks some. Among 150,000 to 200,000 clones, roughly 92% were seen once, and the ten largest hold over 1.3%. Study-level results: Variant regions that are unmutated are reportedly the target of nearly half of spike-specific TCRs. Across spike, vaccine-associated CD4 TCRs were found, dominant at 160-218 and 743-854. No day 14 peak samples; only post-peak repertoires were characterized. Among those given AZD1222, only six were seropositive at baseline.

Concerning this clone itself: The antigen is unknown.

The sequence derives from an adult in good health. The chain has TRBV28 and TRBJ2-7; TRBD1 is a possible D gene (7 bases). Sequences were derived from peripheral blood, sampled on day 0 of AZD1222 vaccination. CDR3 region: CASSLEEGASIYEQYF. CDR3 coding DNA: TGTGCCAGCAGTTTAGAGGAGGGGGCTAGTATATACGAGCAGTACTTC.